This T cell receptor (beta chain) appears in the sequencing data of a study of T cells and Merkel cell carcinoma outcomes. Notes on the study in general: Repertoire plus T-cell density reportedly predicted Merkel cell carcinoma outcomes.

CDR3 size: 14 residues. Trimming took 1 base from V and 2 from J, leaving 10 bases between them. CDR1 and CDR2 (germline): SGDLS, YYNGEE. Profiled with immunoSEQ multiplex PCR; TCRdb holds only in-frame clones, not every one. Of about 12,000 clones in the sample, 95% were seen once. Comment on this clone: Its antigen is not identified.

Sequenced sample: tumor tissue from Merkel cell carcinoma. The rearrangement links TRBV9 to TRBJ2-7; D gene ambiguous. This TCR was sampled from a human donor with Merkel cell carcinoma. The DNA for the CDR3 is TGTGCCAGCAGCGTATCCGAGCATGCCTACGAGCAGTACTTC. This encodes CASSVSEHAYEQYF.